Listed below are T cell receptor beta chains from one sample, sequenced in a study of response to subunit inactivated influenza vaccine. TCRdb analysed the RT-PCR reads with MiXCR anew, one entry per CDR3 protein. The sample records approximately 500,000 distinct CDR3 sequences, roughly 13% being singletons. Source: PBMCs from blood, taken around seven weeks after vaccination. These receptors were taken from a man between 50 and 59 years old who received an inactivated influenza vaccine. CDR3s include the opening cysteine and the closing phenylalanine or tryptophan. D genes are given only for firm matches. The listing skips clone size in some rows; elsewhere it reads once, few, many or a size class.

size,D,J,V,CDR3,DNA
few,-,TRBJ1-6,TRBV20-1,CSAGDPSSNSPLHF,TGCAGTGCAGGGGACCCCAGCAGTAATTCACCCCTCCACTTT
many,TRBD1,TRBJ1-2,TRBV29-1,CSVDRGNYGYTF,TGCAGCGTGGACAGGGGGAACTATGGCTACACCTTC
-,-,TRBJ2-2,TRBV5-1,CASSLIVGANTGELFF,TGCGCCAGCAGCTTGATTGTGGGGGCGAACACCGGGGAGCTGTTTTTT
few,TRBD1,TRBJ1-5,TRBV19,CASSILAGGNQPQHF,TGTGCCAGTAGTATATTGGCAGGGGGAAATCAGCCCCAGCATTTT
-,TRBD2,TRBJ2-2,TRBV7-2,CASSLGGGADTGELFF,TGTGCCAGCAGCTTAGGCGGGGGGGCCGACACCGGGGAGCTGTTTTTT
-,TRBD2,TRBJ2-3,TRBV20-1,CSARDLMTSGSTDTQYF,TGCAGTGCTAGAGATCTAATGACTAGCGGCAGCACAGATACGCAGTATTTT
-,-,TRBJ2-7,TRBV20-1,CSAIPIRENEQYF,TGCAGTGCTATCCCCATCAGGGAAAACGAGCAGTACTTC
-,TRBD1,TRBJ2-5,TRBV2,CASLRGLRETQYF,TGTGCCAGCTTAAGGGGGCTGAGAGAGACCCAGTACTTC
-,-,TRBJ1-6,TRBV7-2,CASSITGTANSPLHF,TGTGCCAGCAGCATAACCGGGACGGCCAATTCACCCCTCCACTTT
-,-,TRBJ2-3,TRBV7-9,CASSLVAVTDTQYF,TGTGCCAGCAGCTTAGTGGCAGTCACAGATACGCAGTATTTT
few,TRBD1,TRBJ2-4,TRBV7-2,CASSLALGVGGAGAKNIQYF,TGTGCCAGCAGCTTAGCATTGGGGGTAGGGGGCGCGGGAGCCAAAAACATTCAGTACTTC
many,TRBD2,TRBJ2-1,TRBV12-3/TRBV12-4,CASSRLAGLVF,TGTGCCAGCAGTCGACTAGCGGGCTTAGTCTTC